This T cell receptor (beta chain) originates from a study of control samples from healthy donors and cancer patients. Germline loops: CDR1 SGHNT, CDR2 YYREEE (reference sequence). The trim removed 6 bases at V and 7 bases at J, leaving 13 bases unmatched. This CDR3 has 15 amino acids. Produced via immunoSEQ multiplex PCR; TCRdb's table is partial and in-frame only. The table lists 100,000 or so clones, 86% of them singletons. Sequencing was performed on blood. This clonotype was obtained from a woman in her forties or fifties in good health. The V and J genes are TRBV5-4 and TRBJ2-3; 8 bases agree with TRBD2. CDR3: CASTAGAGVENTQYF. The CDR3 region has the DNA TGTGCCAGCACCGCCGGAGCGGGAGTCGAAAATACGCAGTATTTT. The full variable domain, with the rest looked up from reference TRBV5-4 and TRBJ2-3, is ETGVTQSPTHLIKTRGQQVTLRCSSQSGHNTVSWYQQALGQGPQFIFQYYREEENGRGNFPPRFSGLQFPNYSSELNVNALELDDSALYLCASTAGAGVENTQYFGPGTRLTVL.